This T cell receptor (beta chain) was captured in a study of low-dose radiotherapy and immunotherapy resistance in tumors. Study-level information: A dose of 300 mg of oral aspirin was taken by patients daily for four cycles from cycle 1 day 1.

With TRAV- and TRBV-specific primers, first-strand cDNA was made, covering the alpha and beta chains. Over around 19 PCR cycles, TCRs were amplified from a constant-region primer and V-primer adapter. One entry per CDR3 protein results from TCRdb running MiXCR on the reads. The sample lists tens of thousands of distinct CDR3 sequences, roughly 31% occurring once. The time point is: before trial treatment. Sample: PBMCs, taken before treatment. The origin of this receptor is a female donor with ovarian cancer.

The CDR3 nucleotides read TGTGCCAGCAGCCAAGTGTTCCTAGCGGGGGGCAATGAGCAGTTCTTC. Translated: CASSQVFLAGGNEQFF. The genes are TRBV3-1 and TRBJ2-1, with 11 nucleotides matching TRBD2. Per germline, CDR1 LGHDT and CDR2 YNNKEL (reference sequence). V trimming: 1 base; J trimming: 6 bases; junction bases outside the gene matches: 5. CDR3 size: 16 residues.